This T cell receptor beta chain was identified during a study of blood T cell repertoires in COVID-19. The germline gives CDR1 MNHEY, CDR2 SMNVEV (reference sequence). Trimming took off 4 bases at V and 5 bases at J, with 16 bases between the two ends. The length of the CDR3 is 15 residues. In the original processing: Reference gene primer amplification gave nucleated cell count estimates. Only in-frame clones appear in the TCRdb table, and some are missing; sequencing was by immunoSEQ multiplex PCR. The D gene and trimming were derived from the DNA, and the V and J assignments and clone size from that table. Here the sample spans 200,000 to 250,000 clones, less than 90% being singletons.

This rearrangement joins TRBV27 to TRBJ2-3; D might be TRBD2 (7 bases). The sequencing sample was made of PBMCs or T cells enriched from blood (not recorded which). This clonotype originated in a woman under 40 who had recovered from COVID-19. CDR3 in amino acids: CASSYGGGLVDTQYF. In DNA, the CDR3 is TGTGCCAGCAGTTATGGGGGGGGGCTAGTAGATACGCAGTATTTT.